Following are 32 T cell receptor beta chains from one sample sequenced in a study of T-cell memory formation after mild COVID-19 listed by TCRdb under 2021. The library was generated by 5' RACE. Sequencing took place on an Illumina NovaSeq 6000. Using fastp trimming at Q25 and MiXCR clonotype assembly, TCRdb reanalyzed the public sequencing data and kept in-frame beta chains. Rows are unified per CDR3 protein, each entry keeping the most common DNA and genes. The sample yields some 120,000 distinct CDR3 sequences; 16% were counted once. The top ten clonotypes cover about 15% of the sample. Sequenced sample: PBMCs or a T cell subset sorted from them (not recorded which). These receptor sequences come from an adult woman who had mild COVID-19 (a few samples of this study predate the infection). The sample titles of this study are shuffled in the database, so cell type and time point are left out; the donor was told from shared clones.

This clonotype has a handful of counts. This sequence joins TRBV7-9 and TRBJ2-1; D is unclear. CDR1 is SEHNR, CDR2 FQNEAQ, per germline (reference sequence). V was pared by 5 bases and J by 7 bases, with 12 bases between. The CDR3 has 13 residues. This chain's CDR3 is CASSPPRRNEQFF. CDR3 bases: TGTGCCAGCAGCCCCCCCCGCAGAAATGAGCAGTTCTTC.

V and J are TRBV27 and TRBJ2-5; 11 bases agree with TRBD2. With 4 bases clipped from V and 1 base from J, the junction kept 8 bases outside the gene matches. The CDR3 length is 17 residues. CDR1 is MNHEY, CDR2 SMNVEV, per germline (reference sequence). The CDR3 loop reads CASSSTPGLAVQETQYF. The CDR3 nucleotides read TGTGCCAGCAGTTCTACCCCGGGACTAGCGGTCCAAGAGACCCAGTACTTC.

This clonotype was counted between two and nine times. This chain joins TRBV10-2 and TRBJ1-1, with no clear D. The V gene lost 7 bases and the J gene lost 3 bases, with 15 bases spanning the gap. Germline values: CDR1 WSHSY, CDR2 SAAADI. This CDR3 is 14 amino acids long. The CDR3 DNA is TGCGCCAGCAACCCCCTTTTCCGGGACACTGAAGCTTTCTTT. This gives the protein CASNPLFRDTEAFF.

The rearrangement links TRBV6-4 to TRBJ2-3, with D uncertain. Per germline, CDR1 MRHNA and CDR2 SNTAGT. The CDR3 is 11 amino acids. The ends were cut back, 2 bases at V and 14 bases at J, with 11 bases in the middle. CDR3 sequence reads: CASSDLSARYF. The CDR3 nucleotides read TGTGCCAGCAGTGACCTCTCCGCGCGGTATTTT.

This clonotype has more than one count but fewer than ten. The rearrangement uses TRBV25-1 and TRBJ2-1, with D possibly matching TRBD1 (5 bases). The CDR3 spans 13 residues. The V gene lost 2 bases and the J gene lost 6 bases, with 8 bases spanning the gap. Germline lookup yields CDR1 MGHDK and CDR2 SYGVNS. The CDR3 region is CASSESGANEQFF. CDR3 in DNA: TGTGCCAGCAGTGAAAGTGGGGCCAATGAGCAGTTCTTC.

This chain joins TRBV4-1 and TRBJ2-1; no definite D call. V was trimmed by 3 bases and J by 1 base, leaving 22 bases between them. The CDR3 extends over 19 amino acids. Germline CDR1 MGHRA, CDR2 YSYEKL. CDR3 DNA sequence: TGCGCCAGCAGCCACAGCCTAGGTGGGCTAGTCGGTTCCTACAATGAGCAGTTCTTC. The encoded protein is CASSHSLGGLVGSYNEQFF.

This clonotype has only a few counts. In DNA, the CDR3 is TGTGCCAGCAGCCTCGGGCTGGGACAGTACTTC. Protein product: CASSLGLGQYF. The rearrangement links TRBV7-2 to TRBJ2-5; no definite D call. V gave up 5 bases and J gave up 11 bases, with 12 bases separating them. The germline CDR1 and CDR2 sequences are SGHTA and FQGNSA. This CDR3 spans 11 amino acids.

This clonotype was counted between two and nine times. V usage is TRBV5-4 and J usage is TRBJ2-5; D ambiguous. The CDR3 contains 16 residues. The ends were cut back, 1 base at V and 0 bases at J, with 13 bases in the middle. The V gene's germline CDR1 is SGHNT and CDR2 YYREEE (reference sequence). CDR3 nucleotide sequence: TGTGCCAGCAGCTTGCCGTTTCACCAGTACCAAGAGACCCAGTACTTC. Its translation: CASSLPFHQYQETQYF.

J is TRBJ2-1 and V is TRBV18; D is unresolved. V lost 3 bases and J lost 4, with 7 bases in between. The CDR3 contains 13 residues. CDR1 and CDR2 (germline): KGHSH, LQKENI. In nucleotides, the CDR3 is TGTGCCAGCTCACCCCCGATGTACAATGAGCAGTTCTTC. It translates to CASSPPMYNEQFF.

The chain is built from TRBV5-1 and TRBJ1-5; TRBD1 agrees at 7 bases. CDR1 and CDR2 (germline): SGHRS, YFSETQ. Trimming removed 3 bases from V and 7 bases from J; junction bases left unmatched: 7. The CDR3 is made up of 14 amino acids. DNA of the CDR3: TGCGCCAGCAGCTGGACAGGACAGGAACAGCCCCAGCATTTT. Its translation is CASSWTGQEQPQHF.

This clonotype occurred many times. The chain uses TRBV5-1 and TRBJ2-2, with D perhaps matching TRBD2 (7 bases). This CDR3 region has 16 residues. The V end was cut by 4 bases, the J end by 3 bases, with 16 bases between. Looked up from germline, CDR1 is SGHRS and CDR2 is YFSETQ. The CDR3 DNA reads TGCGCCAGCAGCCCGTGGGGGGGCACCGACACCGGGGAGCTGTTTTTT. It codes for CASSPWGGTDTGELFF.

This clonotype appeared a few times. CDR3 amino acids: CASSPTGELAYNEQFF. The CDR3 DNA sequence: TGCGCCAGCAGCCCGACAGGGGAGTTAGCCTACAATGAGCAGTTCTTC. The genes are TRBV5-1 and TRBJ2-1; 8 positions match TRBD1. Trimming took 4 bases from V and 2 from J; bases not matched to a gene: 8. Germline V CDR1 and CDR2: SGHRS, YFSETQ. The CDR3 spans 16 residues.

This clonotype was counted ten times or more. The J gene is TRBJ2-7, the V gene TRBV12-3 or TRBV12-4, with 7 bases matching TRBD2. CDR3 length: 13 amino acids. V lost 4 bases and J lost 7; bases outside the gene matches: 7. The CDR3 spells CASSSGGGGEQYF. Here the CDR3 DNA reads TGTGCCAGCAGTTCGGGGGGTGGTGGAGAGCAGTACTTC.

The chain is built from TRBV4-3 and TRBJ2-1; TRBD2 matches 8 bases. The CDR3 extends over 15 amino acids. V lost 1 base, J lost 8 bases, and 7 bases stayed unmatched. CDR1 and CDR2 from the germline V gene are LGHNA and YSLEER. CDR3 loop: CASSQGSGSLHEQFF. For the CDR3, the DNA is TGCGCCAGCAGCCAAGGAAGCGGGAGTCTGCATGAGCAGTTCTTC.

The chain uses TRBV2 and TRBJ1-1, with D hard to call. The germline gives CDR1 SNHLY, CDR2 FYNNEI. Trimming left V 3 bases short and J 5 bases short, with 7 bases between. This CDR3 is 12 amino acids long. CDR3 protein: CASSDGVTEAFF. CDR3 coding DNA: TGTGCCAGCAGTGACGGGGTGACTGAAGCTTTCTTT.

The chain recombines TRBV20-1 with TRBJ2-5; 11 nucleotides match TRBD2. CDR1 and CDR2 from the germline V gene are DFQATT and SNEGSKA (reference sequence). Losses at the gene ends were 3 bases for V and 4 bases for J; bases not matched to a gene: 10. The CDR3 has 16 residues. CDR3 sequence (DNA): TGCAGTGCTAGTAGGGCTAGCGGGAGGTCCACAGAGACCCAGTACTTC. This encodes CSASRASGRSTETQYF.

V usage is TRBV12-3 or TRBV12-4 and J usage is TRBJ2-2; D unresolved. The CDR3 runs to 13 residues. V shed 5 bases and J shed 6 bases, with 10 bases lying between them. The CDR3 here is CASSASYPGELFF. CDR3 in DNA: TGTGCCAGCAGTGCTAGTTACCCCGGGGAGCTGTTTTTT.

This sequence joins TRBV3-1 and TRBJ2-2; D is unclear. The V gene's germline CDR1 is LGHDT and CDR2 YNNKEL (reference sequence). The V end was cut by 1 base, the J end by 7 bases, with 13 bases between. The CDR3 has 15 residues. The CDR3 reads CASSQVLGPNGELFF. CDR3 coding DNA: TGTGCCAGCAGCCAAGTCCTCGGACCTAACGGGGAGCTGTTTTTT.

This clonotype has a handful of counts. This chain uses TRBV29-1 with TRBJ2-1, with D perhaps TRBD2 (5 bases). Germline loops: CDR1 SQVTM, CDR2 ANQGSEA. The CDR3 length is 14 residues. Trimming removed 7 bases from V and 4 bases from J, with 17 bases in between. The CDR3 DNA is TGCAGCGCCACCCTCCGGGGTAGTTACAATGAGCAGTTCTTC. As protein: CSATLRGSYNEQFF.

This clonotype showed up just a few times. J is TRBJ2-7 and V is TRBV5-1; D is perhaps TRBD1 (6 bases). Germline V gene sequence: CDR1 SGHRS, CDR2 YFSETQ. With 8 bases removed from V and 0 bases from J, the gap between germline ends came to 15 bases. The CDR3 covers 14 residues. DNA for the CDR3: TGCGCCAGTCGCCAGGACAGCCGCTCCTACGAGCAGTACTTC. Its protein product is CASRQDSRSYEQYF.

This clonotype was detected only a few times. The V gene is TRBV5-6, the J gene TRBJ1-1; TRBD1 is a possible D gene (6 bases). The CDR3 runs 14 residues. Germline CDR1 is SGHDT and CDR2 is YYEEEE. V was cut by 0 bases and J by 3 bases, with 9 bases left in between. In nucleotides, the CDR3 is TGTGCCAGCAGCTTGGATCCAGGGGACACTGAAGCTTTCTTT. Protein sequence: CASSLDPGDTEAFF.

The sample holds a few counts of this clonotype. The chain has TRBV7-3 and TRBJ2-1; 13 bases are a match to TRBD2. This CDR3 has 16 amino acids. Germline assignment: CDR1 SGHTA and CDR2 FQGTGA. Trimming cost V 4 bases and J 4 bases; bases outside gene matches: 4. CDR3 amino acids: CASSSGTSGMYNEQFF. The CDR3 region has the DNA TGTGCCAGCAGCTCCGGGACTAGCGGGATGTACAATGAGCAGTTCTTC.

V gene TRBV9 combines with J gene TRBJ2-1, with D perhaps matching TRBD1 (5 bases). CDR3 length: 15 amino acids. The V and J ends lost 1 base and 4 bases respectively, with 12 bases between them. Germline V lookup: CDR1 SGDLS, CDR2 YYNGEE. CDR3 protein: CASSVLGQMYNEQFF. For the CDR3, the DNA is TGTGCCAGCAGCGTACTAGGACAAATGTACAATGAGCAGTTCTTC.

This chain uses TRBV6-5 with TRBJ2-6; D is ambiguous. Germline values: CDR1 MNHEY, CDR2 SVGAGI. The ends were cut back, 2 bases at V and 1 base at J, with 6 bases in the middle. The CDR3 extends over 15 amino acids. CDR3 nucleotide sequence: TGTGCCAGCAGTTACAGGAGTTCTGGGGCCAACGTCCTGACTTTC. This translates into CASSYRSSGANVLTF.

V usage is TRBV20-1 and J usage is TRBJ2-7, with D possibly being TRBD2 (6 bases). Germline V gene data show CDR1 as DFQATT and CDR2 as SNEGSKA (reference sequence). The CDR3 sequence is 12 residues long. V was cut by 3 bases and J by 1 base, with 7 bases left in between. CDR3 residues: CSASGRSYEQYF. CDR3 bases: TGCAGTGCTAGCGGGAGATCCTACGAGCAGTACTTC.

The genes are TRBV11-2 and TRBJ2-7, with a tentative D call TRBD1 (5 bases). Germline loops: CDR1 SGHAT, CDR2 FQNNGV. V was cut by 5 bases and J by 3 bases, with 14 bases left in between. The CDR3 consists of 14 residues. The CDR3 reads CASSLTGWDYEQYF. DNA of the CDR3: TGTGCCAGCAGCCTAACAGGTTGGGACTACGAGCAGTACTTC.

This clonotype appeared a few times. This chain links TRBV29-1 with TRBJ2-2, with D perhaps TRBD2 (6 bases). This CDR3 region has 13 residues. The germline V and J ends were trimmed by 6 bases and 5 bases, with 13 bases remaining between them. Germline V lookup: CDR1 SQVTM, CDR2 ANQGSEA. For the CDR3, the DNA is TGCAGCGTGACTAGTTGGTTGACCGGGGAGCTGTTTTTT. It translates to CSVTSWLTGELFF.

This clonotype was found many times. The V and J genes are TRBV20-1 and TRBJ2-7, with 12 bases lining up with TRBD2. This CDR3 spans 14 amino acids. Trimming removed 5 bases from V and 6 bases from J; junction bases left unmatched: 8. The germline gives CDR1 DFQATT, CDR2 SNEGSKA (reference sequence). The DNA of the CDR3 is TGCAGTGCTGGCCCTAGCGGGGGGGCCGCCGAGCAGTACTTC. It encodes CSAGPSGGAAEQYF.

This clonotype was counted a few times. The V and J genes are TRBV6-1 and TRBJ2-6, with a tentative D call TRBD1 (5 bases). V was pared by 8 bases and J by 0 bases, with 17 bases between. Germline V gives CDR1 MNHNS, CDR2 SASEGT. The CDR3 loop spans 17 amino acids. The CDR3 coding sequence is TGTGCCAGCGGTGGACACTACTCCCCCTCTGGGGCCAACGTCCTGACTTTC. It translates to CASGGHYSPSGANVLTF.

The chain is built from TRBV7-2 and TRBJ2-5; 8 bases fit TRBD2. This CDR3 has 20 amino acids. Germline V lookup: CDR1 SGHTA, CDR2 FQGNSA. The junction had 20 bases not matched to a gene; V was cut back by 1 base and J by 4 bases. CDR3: CASSLVFREPTRGGGETQYF. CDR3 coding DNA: TGTGCCAGCAGCTTAGTGTTTCGGGAACCAACTCGGGGGGGCGGAGAGACCCAGTACTTC.

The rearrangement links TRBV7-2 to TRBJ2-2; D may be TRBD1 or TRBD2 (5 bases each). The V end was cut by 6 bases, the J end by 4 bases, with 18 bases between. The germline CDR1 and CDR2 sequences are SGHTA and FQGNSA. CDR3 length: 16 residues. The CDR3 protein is CASSIAGTQPTGELFF. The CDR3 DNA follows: TGTGCCAGCAGTATTGCCGGGACCCAACCCACCGGGGAGCTGTTTTTT.

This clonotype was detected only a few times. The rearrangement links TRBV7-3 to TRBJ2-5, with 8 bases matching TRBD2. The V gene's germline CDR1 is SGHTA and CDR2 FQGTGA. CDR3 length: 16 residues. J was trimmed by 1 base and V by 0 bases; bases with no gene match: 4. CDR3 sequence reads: CASSLTSGTTQETQYF. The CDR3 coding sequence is TGTGCCAGCAGCTTAACTAGCGGGACTACCCAAGAGACCCAGTACTTC.